Shown below are 21 T cell receptor beta chains from a single sample sequenced in a study of cytomegalovirus exposure and HLA in healthy donors. PCR was performed using 60 Vbeta and 13 Jbeta primers. Here immunoSEQ multiplex PCR was the method, and the copy in TCRdb shows in-frame clones only, minus some. The data hold 220,000 or so clones, with about 74% observed a single time. Sequencing was done on a sample of PBMCs. The receptors stem from a woman younger than 45 in good health and CMV-seronegative.

This chain joins TRBV4-1 and TRBJ2-2; the match to TRBD2 covers 10 bases. CDR3 size: 16 residues. From germline, CDR1 is MGHRA and CDR2 YSYEKL. V shed 1 base, J shed 5 bases, and the junction held 4 bases outside the gene matches. CDR3: CASSQVLAGLTGELFF. In DNA, the CDR3 is TGCGCCAGCAGCCAAGTACTAGCGGGATTGACCGGGGAGCTGTTTTTT.

The genes are TRBV14 and TRBJ2-3; D might be TRBD2 (6 bases). Germline V gene sequence: CDR1 SGHDN, CDR2 FVKESK. The V end was cut by 4 bases, the J end by 3 bases, with 14 bases between. The CDR3 runs 15 residues. CDR3 sequence: CASSPTRKPTDTQYF. The CDR3 coding sequence is TGTGCCAGCAGCCCGACTAGAAAACCGACAGATACGCAGTATTTT.

As for this clone: One end of the junction is discordant with germline, which a read error may explain. The rearrangement links TRBV13 to TRBJ2-5; TRBD1 agrees at 9 bases. The germline gives CDR1 PRHDT, CDR2 FYEKMQ (reference sequence). The CDR3 covers 13 residues. The CDR3 protein is CASSSSPGTGRNF. For the CDR3, the DNA is TGTGCCAGCAGCTCAAGCCCCGGGACAGGGAGGAACTTC.

The gene calls are TRBV6-5 and TRBJ2-2; D is possibly TRBD2 (5 bases). Germline V gene lookup returns CDR1 MNHEY and CDR2 SVGAGI. Trimming left V 0 bases short and J 2 bases short, with 10 bases between. The CDR3 runs 16 residues. CDR3 protein: CASSYSLANNTGELFF. CDR3 sequence (DNA): TGTGCCAGCAGTTACTCGCTAGCCAATAACACCGGGGAGCTGTTTTTT.

The chain is built from TRBV19 and TRBJ1-5, with D perhaps matching TRBD1 (6 bases). The V end lost 6 bases, the J end lost 5 bases, and 17 bases lay between the germline ends. Germline assignment: CDR1 LNHDA and CDR2 SQIVND (reference sequence). The CDR3 loop spans 15 amino acids. Here the CDR3 DNA reads TGTGCCAGTAGGAACCCATGGGGGCGAGATCAGCCCCAGCATTTT. It encodes CASRNPWGRDQPQHF.

This rearrangement joins TRBV5-4 to TRBJ1-1; D possibly corresponds to TRBD1 (5 bases). V dropped 4 bases and J dropped 1 base, with 11 bases sitting between them. Germline lookup yields CDR1 SGHNT and CDR2 YYREEE (reference sequence). The length of the CDR3 is 14 residues. The DNA for the CDR3 is TGTGCCAGCAGCCCCAGACAGCGGAACACTGAAGCTTTCTTT. Encoded protein: CASSPRQRNTEAFF.

The V gene is TRBV7-6, the J gene TRBJ1-2; 7 nucleotides line up with TRBD1. This CDR3 spans 15 amino acids. CDR1 SGHVS and CDR2 FNYEAQ come from the germline V gene. V was pared by 5 bases and J by 2 bases, with 8 bases of the junction left unmatched. CDR3 bases: TGTGCCAGCAGCGCGACGACAGGGTCAAACTATGGCTACACCTTC. Its translation: CASSATTGSNYGYTF.

This rearrangement joins TRBV27 to TRBJ1-6, with TRBD1 as a possible D gene (6 bases). With 6 bases removed from V and 1 base from J, the gap between germline ends came to 13 bases. Germline V gives CDR1 MNHEY, CDR2 SMNVEV (reference sequence). The CDR3 totals 16 residues. The CDR3 protein is CASSLLGGSYNSPLHF. The DNA for the CDR3 is TGTGCCAGCAGCCTACTAGGGGGATCCTATAATTCACCCCTCCACTTT.

The rearrangement links TRBV30 to TRBJ1-2, with a weak D call TRBD1 (5 bases). Trimming left V 1 base short and J 8 bases short, with 8 bases between. Looked up from germline, CDR1 is GTSNPN and CDR2 is SVGIG (reference sequence). The CDR3 has 11 residues. The CDR3 here is CAWSEGAGYTF. CDR3 in DNA: TGTGCCTGGAGTGAAGGGGCCGGCTACACCTTC. Full variable domain (remainder filled in from reference TRBV30 and TRBJ1-2): SQTIHQWPATLVQPVGSPLSLECTVEGTSNPNLYWYRQAAGRGLQLLFYSVGIGQISSEVPQNLSASRPQDRQFILSSKKLLLSDSGFYLCAWSEGAGYTFGSGTRLTVV.

A few counts support this clone. At the DNA level, this CDR3 is encoded by other sequences in the same sample as well. V usage is TRBV13 and J usage is TRBJ1-1; 7 nucleotides line up with TRBD1. The CDR3 has 14 amino acids. V was clipped by 4 bases and J by 3 bases; unmatched bases: 5. CDR1 PRHDT and CDR2 FYEKMQ come from the germline V gene (reference sequence). CDR3 region: CASSSHRGDTEAFF. The DNA for the CDR3 is TGTGCCAGCAGCTCTCACAGGGGCGACACTGAAGCTTTCTTT.

V gene TRBV5-4 combines with J gene TRBJ2-3; D unresolved. CDR1 and CDR2 from the germline V gene are SGHNT and YYREEE (reference sequence). Trimming shortened V by 0 bases and J by 7 bases, and 18 bases separated the two germline ends. There are 16 residues in the CDR3. CDR3: CASSLAGFGVSHTQYF. The CDR3 nucleotides are TGTGCCAGCAGCTTGGCCGGCTTCGGAGTTTCTCATACGCAGTATTTT.

The CDR3 spells CASSIGQGVGEKLFF. DNA of the CDR3: TGTGCCAGTAGTATCGGACAGGGAGTAGGCGAAAAACTGTTTTTT. V and J are TRBV19 and TRBJ1-4; 8 nucleotides align to TRBD1. This CDR3 spans 15 amino acids. V was clipped by 3 bases and J by 8 bases; unmatched bases: 8. The germline CDR1 and CDR2 sequences are LNHDA and SQIVND (reference sequence).

The chain uses TRBV7-9 and TRBJ2-4, with D hard to call. The CDR3 has 12 residues. V lost 3 bases and J lost 5, with 5 bases in between. From germline, CDR1 is SEHNR and CDR2 FQNEAQ (reference sequence). The CDR3 DNA reads as TGTGCCAGCAGCTTCAGTGAAAACATTCAGTACTTC. This translates into CASSFSENIQYF. The complete variable domain, with remaining parts taken from reference TRBV7-9 and TRBJ2-4, reads DTGVSQNPRHKITKRGQNVTFRCDPISEHNRLYWYRQTLGQGPEFLTYFQNEAQLEKSRLLSDRFSAERPKGSFSTLEIQRTEQGDSAMYLCASSFSENIQYFGAGTRLSVL.

This clone has only one observation. The rearrangement joins TRBV19 to TRBJ2-5; D possibly corresponds to TRBD1 (5 bases). The J call may be faulty, since TRBJ2-7 better matches the DNA end. The CDR3 has 13 amino acids. CDR1 is LNHDA, CDR2 SQIVND, per germline (reference sequence). The CDR3: CASSIQDTLEQYF. The CDR3 DNA follows: TGTGCCAGTAGTATTCAGGACACCCTCGAGCAGTACTTC.

This chain joins TRBV19 and TRBJ1-5, with D uncertain. The V end was cut by 5 bases, the J end by 6 bases, with 17 bases between. CDR1 and CDR2 (germline): LNHDA, SQIVND (reference sequence). The CDR3 runs to 15 residues. CDR3 nucleotides: TGTGCCAGTAGTGCTCAATGGGCCCTGACTCAGCCCCAGCATTTT. Translating gives CASSAQWALTQPQHF.

This clone was detected only a few times. This clone may be a read error of a much larger clone one base away. The chain links TRBV4-2 to TRBJ2-5, with 9 positions matching TRBD1. V was clipped by 3 bases and J by 4 bases; unmatched bases: 9. The CDR3 is 16 residues long. Germline V lookup: CDR1 LGHNA, CDR2 YNFKEQ. CDR3 in DNA: TGTGCCAGCAGCCAGGGACAGGGAGGGGTTTTAGAGACCCAGTACTTC. Its protein product is CASSQGQGGVLETQYF.

The chain uses TRBV5-1 and TRBJ1-5; the match to TRBD1 covers 8 bases. The CDR3 contains 16 residues. CDR1 and CDR2 (germline): SGHRS, YFSETQ. J lost 4 bases, V lost 3 bases, and 9 bases had no gene match. CDR3 loop: CASSCRRDRPNQPQHF. In nucleotides, the CDR3 is TGCGCCAGCAGCTGCCGCCGGGACAGGCCGAATCAGCCCCAGCATTTT.

The J gene is TRBJ2-1, the V gene TRBV27, with 8 bases matching TRBD2. The CDR3 consists of 16 residues. Germline CDR1 MNHEY, CDR2 SMNVEV (reference sequence). J was trimmed by 1 base and V by 4 bases; bases with no gene match: 6. CDR3 sequence reads: CASSSGGGLSYNEQFF. The CDR3 DNA reads as TGTGCCAGCAGTTCCGGGGGGGGACTATCCTACAATGAGCAGTTCTTC.

V usage is TRBV5-1 and J usage is TRBJ2-7; no firm D call. The CDR3 has 15 residues. V was trimmed by 0 bases and J by 0 bases, leaving 10 bases between them. The germline CDR1 and CDR2 sequences are SGHRS and YFSETQ. CDR3 sequence (DNA): TGCGCCAGCAGCTTGGAACCGGAGAGCTCCTACGAGCAGTACTTC. Protein sequence: CASSLEPESSYEQYF.

The chain links TRBV2 to TRBJ2-1; 9 bases are shared with TRBD2. Losses at the gene ends were 3 bases for V and 9 bases for J; bases not matched to a gene: 9. The CDR3 covers 15 residues. Germline-derived CDR1 and CDR2 are SNHLY and FYNNEI. The CDR3 loop is CASSDARGGHGEQFF. DNA for the CDR3: TGTGCCAGCAGTGACGCGCGGGGGGGCCACGGTGAGCAGTTCTTC.

The gene calls are TRBV9 and TRBJ1-1, with no clear D. CDR1 and CDR2 from the germline V gene are SGDLS and YYNGEE. The CDR3 runs 14 residues. Deletions cut 0 bases from V and 5 bases from J, with 11 bases between. The CDR3 protein is CASSVVQATTEAFF. DNA for the CDR3: TGTGCCAGCAGCGTAGTTCAGGCAACGACTGAAGCTTTCTTT.